This is a list of T cell receptor beta chains from one sample in a study of identical twins. MiXCR, run by TCRdb on the 5' RACE reads, gives a single entry per CDR3 protein. The sample shows some 600,000 distinct CDR3 sequences, under 8.5% of them seen only once. This same sample was also part of a study on yellow fever vaccine responses in identical twins.

The sample was PBMCs. The receptors shown here come from a woman aged 18-29 years in good health. The CDR3 runs from the conserved cysteine through the conserved F or W. D genes are given only for firm matches. Clone size is given for some rows only: seen once, a few or many times, or a class if the clone is expanded.

CDR3 protein	CDR3 DNA	clone size	V gene	D gene	J gene
CASSLQGSGNTEAFF	TGTGCCAGCAGCTTACAGGGTAGTGGGAACACTGAAGCTTTCTTT	NA	TRBV9	NA	TRBJ1-1
CASSQVEGRRLF	TGTGCCAGCAGCCAGGTCGAGGGCCGCCGTTTGTTC	many	TRBV14	NA	TRBJ1-2
CAIGTANTEAFF	TGTGCCATCGGGACGGCGAACACTGAAGCTTTCTTT	few	TRBV10-3	NA	TRBJ1-1
CATSKRSTDTQYF	TGTGCCACCTCTAAGCGATCCACAGATACGCAGTATTTT	NA	TRBV24-1	NA	TRBJ2-3
CASSEGSVSNQPQHF	TGTGCCAGCAGTGAAGGGTCCGTTAGCAATCAGCCCCAGCATTTT	many	TRBV6-1	NA	TRBJ1-5
CASSWTSGGEPPTDTQYF	TGCGCCAGCAGCTGGACTAGCGGGGGCGAACCCCCCACAGATACGCAGTATTTT	NA	TRBV5-1	TRBD2	TRBJ2-3
CSVRGLALTDTQYF	TGCAGCGTGAGGGGACTAGCCCTCACAGATACGCAGTATTTT	few	TRBV29-1	TRBD2	TRBJ2-3
CSARQQGVVEAFF	TGCAGTGCTAGACAACAGGGGGTAGTTGAAGCTTTCTTT	few	TRBV20-1	TRBD1	TRBJ1-1
CAISELSGRGGQDTQYF	TGTGCCATCAGTGAGTTGTCGGGGCGGGGGGGCCAAGATACGCAGTATTTT	NA	TRBV10-3	TRBD2	TRBJ2-3
CASSALRTLGNQPQHF	TGTGCCAGCAGTGCCCTTAGGACCCTGGGCAATCAGCCCCAGCATTTT	few	TRBV28	NA	TRBJ1-5